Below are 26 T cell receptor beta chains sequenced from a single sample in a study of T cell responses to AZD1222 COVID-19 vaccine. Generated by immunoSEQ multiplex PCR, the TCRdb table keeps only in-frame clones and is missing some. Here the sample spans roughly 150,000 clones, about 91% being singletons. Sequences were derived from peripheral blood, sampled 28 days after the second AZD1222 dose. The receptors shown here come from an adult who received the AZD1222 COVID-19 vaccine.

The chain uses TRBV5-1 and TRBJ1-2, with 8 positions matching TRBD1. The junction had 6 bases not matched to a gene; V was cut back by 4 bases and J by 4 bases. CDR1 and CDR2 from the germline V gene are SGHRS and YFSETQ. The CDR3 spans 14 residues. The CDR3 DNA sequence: TGCGCCAGCAGCCAGGGACAGGATTCCTATGGCTACACCTTC. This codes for CASSQGQDSYGYTF.

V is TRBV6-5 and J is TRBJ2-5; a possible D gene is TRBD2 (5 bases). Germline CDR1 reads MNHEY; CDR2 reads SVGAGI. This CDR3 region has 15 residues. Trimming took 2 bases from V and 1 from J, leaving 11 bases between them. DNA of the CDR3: TGTGCCAGCAGTTACCACTTCGGGGTCCAAGAGACCCAGTACTTC. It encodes CASSYHFGVQETQYF.

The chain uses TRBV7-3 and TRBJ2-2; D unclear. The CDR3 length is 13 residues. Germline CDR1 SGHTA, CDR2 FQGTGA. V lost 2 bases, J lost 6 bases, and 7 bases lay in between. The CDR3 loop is CASSLEGSGELFF. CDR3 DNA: TGTGCCAGCAGCTTAGAAGGGTCCGGGGAGCTGTTTTTT.

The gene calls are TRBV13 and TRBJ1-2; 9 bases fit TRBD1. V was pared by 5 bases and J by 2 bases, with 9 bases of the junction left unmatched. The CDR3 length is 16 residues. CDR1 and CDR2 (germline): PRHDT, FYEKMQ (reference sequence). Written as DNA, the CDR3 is TGTGCCAGCAGCACTGGACAGGGGTGGGGAAACTATGGCTACACCTTC. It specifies CASSTGQGWGNYGYTF.

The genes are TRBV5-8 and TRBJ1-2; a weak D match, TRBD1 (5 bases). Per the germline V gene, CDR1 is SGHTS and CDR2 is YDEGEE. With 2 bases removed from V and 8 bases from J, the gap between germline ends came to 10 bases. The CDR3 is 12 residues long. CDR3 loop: CASSFPGQGYTF. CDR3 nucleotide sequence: TGTGCCAGCAGCTTCCCAGGGCAAGGCTACACCTTC.

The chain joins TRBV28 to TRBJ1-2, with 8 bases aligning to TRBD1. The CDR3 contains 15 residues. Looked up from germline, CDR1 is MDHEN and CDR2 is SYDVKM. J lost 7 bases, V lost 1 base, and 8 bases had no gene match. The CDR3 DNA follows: TGTGCCAGCAGTTTATTCGTCAGGGGGCTTGTTGGCTACACCTTC. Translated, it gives CASSLFVRGLVGYTF.

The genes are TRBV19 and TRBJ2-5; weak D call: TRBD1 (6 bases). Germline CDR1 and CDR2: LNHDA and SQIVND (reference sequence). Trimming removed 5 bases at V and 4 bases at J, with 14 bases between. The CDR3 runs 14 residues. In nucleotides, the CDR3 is TGTGCCAGTAGTCCATCCCCCAGGGGAGAGACCCAGTACTTC. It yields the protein CASSPSPRGETQYF.

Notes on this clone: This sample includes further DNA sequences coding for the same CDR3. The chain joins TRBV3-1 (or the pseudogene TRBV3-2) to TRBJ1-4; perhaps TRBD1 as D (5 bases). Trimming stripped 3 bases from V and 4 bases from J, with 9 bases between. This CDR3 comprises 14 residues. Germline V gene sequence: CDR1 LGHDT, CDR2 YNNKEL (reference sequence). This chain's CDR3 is CASSHDSYNEKLFF. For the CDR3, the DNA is TGTGCCAGCAGCCATGACAGCTATAATGAAAAACTGTTTTTT.

CDR3 in DNA: TGTGCCAGCTCACCAGCCCCGATGGGGTACGAGCAGTACTTC. It is translated as CASSPAPMGYEQYF. The V and J genes are TRBV18 and TRBJ2-7, with D unclear. The CDR3 has 14 residues. V gave up 2 bases and J gave up 4 bases, with 12 bases separating them. CDR1 KGHSH and CDR2 LQKENI come from the germline V gene.

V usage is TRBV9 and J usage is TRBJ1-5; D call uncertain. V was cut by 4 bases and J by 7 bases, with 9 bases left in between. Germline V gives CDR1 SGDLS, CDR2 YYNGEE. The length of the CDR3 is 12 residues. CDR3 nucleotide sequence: TGTGCCAGCAGCTCCGGTGGGCAGCCCCAGCATTTT. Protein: CASSSGGQPQHF.

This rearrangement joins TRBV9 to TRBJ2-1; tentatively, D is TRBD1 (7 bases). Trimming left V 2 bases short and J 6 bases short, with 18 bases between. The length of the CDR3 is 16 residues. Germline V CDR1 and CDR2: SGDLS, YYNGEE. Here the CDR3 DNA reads TGTGCCAGCAGCGTCGCAGGGGGGAAGGTGGGCAATGAGCAGTTCTTC. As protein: CASSVAGGKVGNEQFF.

CDR3 bases: TGTGCCAGTAGTATAGAGGATAACACAGATACGCAGTATTTT. Translated: CASSIEDNTDTQYF. The J gene is TRBJ2-3, the V gene TRBV19; D uncertain. The CDR3 contains 14 residues. CDR1 is LNHDA, CDR2 SQIVND, per germline (reference sequence). V lost 0 bases, J lost 2 bases, and 6 bases lay in between.

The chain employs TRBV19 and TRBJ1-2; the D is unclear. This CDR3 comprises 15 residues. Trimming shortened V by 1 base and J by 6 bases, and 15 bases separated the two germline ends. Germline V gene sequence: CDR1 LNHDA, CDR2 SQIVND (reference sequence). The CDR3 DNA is TGTGCCAGTAGTATAGTTGGCCCGGGCGCAGATGGCTACACCTTC. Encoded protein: CASSIVGPGADGYTF.

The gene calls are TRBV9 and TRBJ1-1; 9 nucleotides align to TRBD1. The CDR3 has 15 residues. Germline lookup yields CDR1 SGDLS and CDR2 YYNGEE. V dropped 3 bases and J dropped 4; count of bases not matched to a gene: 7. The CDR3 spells CASSEGTGRGTEAFF. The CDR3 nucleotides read TGTGCCAGCAGCGAGGGGACAGGGAGGGGCACTGAAGCTTTCTTT.

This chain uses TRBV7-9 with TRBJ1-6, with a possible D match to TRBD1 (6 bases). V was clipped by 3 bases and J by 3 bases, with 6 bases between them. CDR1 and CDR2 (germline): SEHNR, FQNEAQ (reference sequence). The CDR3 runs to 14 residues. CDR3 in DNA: TGTGCCAGCAGCTTGGACAGCTATAATTCACCCCTCCACTTT. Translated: CASSLDSYNSPLHF.

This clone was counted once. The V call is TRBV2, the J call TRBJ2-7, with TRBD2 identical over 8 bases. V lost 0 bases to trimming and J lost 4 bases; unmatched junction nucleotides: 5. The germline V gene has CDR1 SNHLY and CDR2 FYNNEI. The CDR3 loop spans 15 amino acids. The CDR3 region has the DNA TGTGCCAGCAGTGAAGCGCCGGGACTAGGGTACGAGCAGTACTTC. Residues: CASSEAPGLGYEQYF.

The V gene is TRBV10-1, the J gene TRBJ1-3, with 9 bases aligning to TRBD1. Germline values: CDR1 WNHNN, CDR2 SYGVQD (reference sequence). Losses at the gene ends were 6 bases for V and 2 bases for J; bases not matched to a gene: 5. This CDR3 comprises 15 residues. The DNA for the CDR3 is TGCGCCAGCAGCCGGACAGGGGACCCTGGAAACACCATATATTTT. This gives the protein CASSRTGDPGNTIYF.

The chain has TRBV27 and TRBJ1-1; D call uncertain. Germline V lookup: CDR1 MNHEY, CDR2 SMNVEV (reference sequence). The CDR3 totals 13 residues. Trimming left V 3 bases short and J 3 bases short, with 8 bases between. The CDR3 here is CASSLRPYTEAFF. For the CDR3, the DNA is TGTGCCAGCAGTTTGCGTCCGTACACTGAAGCTTTCTTT.

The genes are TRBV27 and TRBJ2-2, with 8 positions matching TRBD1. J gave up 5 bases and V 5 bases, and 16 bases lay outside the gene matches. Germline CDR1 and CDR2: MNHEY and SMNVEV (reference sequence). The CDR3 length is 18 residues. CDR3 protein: CASSPILGGQGRTGELFF. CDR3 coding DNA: TGTGCCAGCAGTCCAATATTGGGCGGACAGGGTCGAACCGGGGAGCTGTTTTTT.

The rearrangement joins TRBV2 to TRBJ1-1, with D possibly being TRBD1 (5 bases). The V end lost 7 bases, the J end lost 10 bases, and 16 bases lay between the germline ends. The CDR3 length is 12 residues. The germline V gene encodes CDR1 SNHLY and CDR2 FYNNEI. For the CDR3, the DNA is TGTGCCAGCACCCTTGGGGGAGAAGGAGCTTTCTTT. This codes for CASTLGGEGAFF. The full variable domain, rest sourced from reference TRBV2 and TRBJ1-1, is EPEVTQTPSHQVTQMGQEVILRCVPISNHLYFYWYRQILGQKVEFLVSFYNNEISEKSEIFDDQFSVERPDGSNFTLKIRSTKLEDSAMYFCASTLGGEGAFFGQGTRLTVV.

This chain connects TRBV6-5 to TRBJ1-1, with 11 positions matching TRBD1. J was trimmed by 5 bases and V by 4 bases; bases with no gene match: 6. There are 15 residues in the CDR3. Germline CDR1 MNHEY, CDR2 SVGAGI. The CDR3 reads CASSSRTGGLTEAFF. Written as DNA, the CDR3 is TGTGCCAGCAGTTCCCGGACAGGGGGCTTGACTGAAGCTTTCTTT.

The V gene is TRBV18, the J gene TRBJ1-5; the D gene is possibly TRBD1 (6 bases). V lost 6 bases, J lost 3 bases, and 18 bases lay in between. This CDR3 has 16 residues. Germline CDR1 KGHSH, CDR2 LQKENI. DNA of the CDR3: TGTGCCAGCTCCCCCTCACAGGGCAACAACAATCAGCCCCAGCATTTT. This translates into CASSPSQGNNNQPQHF.

The CDR3 DNA sequence: TGCGCCAGCAGCTCTGGGACAGGCCACTATGGCTACACCTTC. Translated: CASSSGTGHYGYTF. This chain links TRBV5-1 with TRBJ1-2; 8 bases are a match to TRBD1. The junction had 4 bases not matched to a gene; V was cut back by 3 bases and J by 3 bases. The CDR3 runs to 14 residues. The germline V gene has CDR1 SGHRS and CDR2 YFSETQ.

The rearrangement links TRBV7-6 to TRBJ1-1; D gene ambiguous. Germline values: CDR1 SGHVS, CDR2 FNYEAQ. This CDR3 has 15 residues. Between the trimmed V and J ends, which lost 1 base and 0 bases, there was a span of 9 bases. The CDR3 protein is CASSLGYGMNTEAFF. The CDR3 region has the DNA TGTGCCAGCAGCTTAGGGTACGGTATGAACACTGAAGCTTTCTTT.

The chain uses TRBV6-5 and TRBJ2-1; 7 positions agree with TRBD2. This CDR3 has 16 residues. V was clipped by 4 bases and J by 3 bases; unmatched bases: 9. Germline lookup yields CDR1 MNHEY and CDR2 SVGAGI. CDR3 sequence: CASSSFGGGFYNEQFF. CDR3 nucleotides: TGTGCCAGCAGTTCCTTTGGGGGGGGGTTCTACAATGAGCAGTTCTTC.

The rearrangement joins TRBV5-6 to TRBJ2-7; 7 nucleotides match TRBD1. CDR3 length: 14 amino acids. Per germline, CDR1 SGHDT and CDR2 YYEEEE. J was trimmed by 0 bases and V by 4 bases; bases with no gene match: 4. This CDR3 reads CASSRQGPSYEQYF. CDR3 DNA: TGTGCCAGCAGCCGACAGGGACCCTCCTACGAGCAGTACTTC.